Below, 6 T cell receptor beta chains from the same sample are listed, as sequenced in a study of post-analysis software for immune sequencing data. Overall study findings and caveats: A few TRBV segments, TRBV5-6, TRBV5-1 and TRBV20-1 among them, were found more frequent in patients than controls.

Their antigens remain unidentified. Included in the TCR beta cDNA libraries were unique molecular identifiers. Each CDR3 protein is one row after TCRdb ran MiXCR on the PCR reads. Of over 300,000 distinct CDR3 sequences in the sample, less than 40% were seen once. The sample was blood. The receptors were sampled from a girl between 10 and 17 years old with multiple sclerosis.

In this sample, this clonotype turned up a few times. This sequence joins TRBV20-1 and TRBJ1-5, with unresolved D. V dropped 3 bases and J dropped 3 bases, with 12 bases sitting between them. Germline V CDR1 and CDR2: DFQATT, SNEGSKA (reference sequence). The CDR3 runs to 14 residues. The CDR3 sequence: CSAREVYDNQPQHF. CDR3 nucleotides: TGCAGTGCTAGGGAGGTTTACGACAATCAGCCCCAGCATTTT.

The V gene is TRBV30, the J gene TRBJ1-6; weak D call: TRBD1 (5 bases). The CDR3 has 14 amino acids. Germline lookup yields CDR1 GTSNPN and CDR2 SVGIG (reference sequence). V lost 5 bases and J 7 bases, leaving 15 bases between the germline ends. CDR3 bases: TGTGCCTGGCAGGCGGGACTGACGAATTCACCCCTCCACTTT. Encoded protein: CAWQAGLTNSPLHF.

This clonotype turned up a few times. The rearrangement uses TRBV7-8 and TRBJ1-5; maybe TRBD1 (6 bases). V was pared by 4 bases and J by 7 bases, with 11 bases between. Germline V gives CDR1 SGHVS, CDR2 FQNEAQ. The CDR3 loop spans 13 amino acids. The CDR3 loop is CASSSHQGQPQHF. As DNA, the CDR3 is TGTGCCAGCAGCTCTCATCAGGGGCAGCCCCAGCATTTT.

The chain has TRBV7-9 and TRBJ2-6; TRBD1 matches at 8 bases. The CDR3 has 19 amino acids. Germline CDR1 reads SEHNR; CDR2 reads FQNEAQ (reference sequence). J was trimmed by 0 bases and V by 5 bases; bases with no gene match: 12. The CDR3 DNA reads TGTGCCAGCAGCAGCCGCCCGGGACAGGTAGTCTCTGGGGCCAACGTCCTGACTTTC. Protein: CASSSRPGQVVSGANVLTF.

There are a few counts of this clonotype. The chain recombines TRBV12-5 with TRBJ2-7, with D unclear. The CDR3 totals 11 residues. Germline V lookup: CDR1 LGHNT, CDR2 FRNRAP. V gave up 5 bases and J gave up 3 bases, with 5 bases separating them. This CDR3 reads CASGSNYEQYF. The CDR3, as DNA: TGTGCTAGTGGTAGCAACTACGAGCAGTACTTC.

This rearrangement joins TRBV11-2 to TRBJ1-4; the D gene is possibly TRBD1 (6 bases). Per germline, CDR1 SGHAT and CDR2 FQNNGV. The CDR3 runs 14 residues. With 4 bases removed from V and 11 bases from J, the gap between germline ends came to 17 bases. The CDR3 reads CASSSTGSPGKLFF. The CDR3 DNA reads as TGTGCCAGCAGCTCAACAGGGTCGCCGGGGAAACTGTTTTTT.